This TCR beta chain was recorded in a study of T cells in localized non-small cell lung cancer. Regarding this clone: Its antigen remains unknown.

Study-wide results and limits: Among the tissues sampled, uninvolved adjacent lung had the highest T cell clonality, above tumor. Overall survival was longer when the density of T cells in the blood was higher. In adjacent lung appeared a median 57 of the top 100 tumor clones.

Assay: immunoSEQ multiplex PCR; the TCRdb copy retains only in-frame clones and omits some. The data hold 75,000 to 80,000 clones, with 75% to 85% observed a single time. The sample consisted of peripheral blood, taken before any cancer treatment. The TCR sequence derives from a female donor over 55 with stage I lung adenocarcinoma.

CDR3 sequence: CASSLGLSSSYEQYF. The CDR3 DNA sequence: TGCGCCAGCAGCCTGGGACTCTCTAGCTCCTACGAGCAGTACTTC. The V gene is TRBV5-1, the J gene TRBJ2-7; perhaps TRBD2 as D (6 bases). This CDR3 has 15 amino acids. V was cut by 4 bases and J by 0 bases, with 14 bases left in between. Germline V gene data show CDR1 as SGHRS and CDR2 as YFSETQ.